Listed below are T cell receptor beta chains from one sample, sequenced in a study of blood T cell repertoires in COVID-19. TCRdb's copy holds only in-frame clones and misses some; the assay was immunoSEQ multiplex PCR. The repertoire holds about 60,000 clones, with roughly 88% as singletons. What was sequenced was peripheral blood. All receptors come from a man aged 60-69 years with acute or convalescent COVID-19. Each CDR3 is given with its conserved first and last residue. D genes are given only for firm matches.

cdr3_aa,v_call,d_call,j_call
CASSFPAGGNANTGELFF,TRBV7-9,TRBD2,TRBJ2-2
CASSYLGLAGDKQYF,TRBV6-5,TRBD2,TRBJ2-7
CASSRGGGPRNQPQHF,TRBV5-8,NA,TRBJ1-5
CASSLRGPYNEQFF,TRBV5-4,NA,TRBJ2-1
CATSDSRQGVYGYTF,TRBV24-1,TRBD1,TRBJ1-2
CASSLGDRGFGEQFF,TRBV5-1,TRBD1,TRBJ2-1
CASSPEGHRGTDTQYF,TRBV4-1,NA,TRBJ2-3
CASSLPEGVGYTF,TRBV7-2,NA,TRBJ1-2
CATSRDLLTSGREDTQYF,TRBV15,TRBD2,TRBJ2-3
CASSQARPSYNEQFF,TRBV5-1,NA,TRBJ2-1
CASSFVGPSNQPQHF,TRBV27,NA,TRBJ1-5
CASSPTGQYNSPLHF,TRBV9,TRBD1,TRBJ1-6
CASSYQSRSYGYTF,TRBV6-5,NA,TRBJ1-2
CASSLGGSGKRNEQFF,TRBV7-2,TRBD2,TRBJ2-1
CASSPGVAGFFSHNEQFF,TRBV3-1/TRBV3-2,TRBD2,TRBJ2-1
CASRQNRYSPLHF,TRBV12-3/TRBV12-4,NA,TRBJ1-6
CASSHDRADTEAFF,TRBV5-1,NA,TRBJ1-1
CASSHPTGAGYTF,TRBV3-1/TRBV3-2,TRBD1,TRBJ1-2
CASSIQRYQPQHF,TRBV12-3/TRBV12-4,NA,TRBJ1-5
CASRNRGNEKLFF,TRBV2,TRBD1,TRBJ1-4
CASSQGGNSYEQYF,TRBV7-3,TRBD1,TRBJ2-7
CASSLRKGLAGPEQFF,TRBV27,TRBD2,TRBJ2-1
CASSDRGREKLFF,TRBV18,TRBD1,TRBJ1-4
CSASVNTEAFF,TRBV29-1,NA,TRBJ1-1
CASSILYEQYF,TRBV7-9,NA,TRBJ2-7
CASSLGLAGVPEQYF,TRBV5-1,TRBD2,TRBJ2-7
CSVEGSGNSYNEQFF,TRBV29-1,NA,TRBJ2-1
CASSQAGGHQPQHF,TRBV3-1/TRBV3-2,NA,TRBJ1-5
CASSYSPRTGAGELFF,TRBV6-5,TRBD1,TRBJ2-2
CSGGKGDEKLFF,TRBV29-1,NA,TRBJ1-4
CSAGKVTQYF,TRBV20-1,NA,TRBJ2-5
CASQQGTEAFF,TRBV30,TRBD1,TRBJ1-1
CASTRNYEQYF,TRBV6-5,NA,TRBJ2-7
CASSWAGPYSTDTQYF,TRBV6-5,NA,TRBJ2-3
CAETYEQYF,TRBV23-1,NA,TRBJ2-7
CASSSGGLGNQPQHF,TRBV7-2,TRBD1,TRBJ1-5